The 9 T cell receptor beta chains below were found in one sample sequenced in a study of shared clonotypes between healthy human individuals. TCRdb's copy holds only in-frame clones and misses some; the assay was immunoSEQ multiplex PCR. The table has about 2 million clones, about 95% seen once. Sequenced input: naive CD4+ T cells sorted from blood. Stated subset: CD45RA+ positively selected. All receptors derive from a man between 18 and 29 years old in good health.

The chain carries TRBV10-2 and TRBJ2-1; tentatively, D is TRBD2 (7 bases). Trimming took off 7 bases at V and 7 bases at J, with 20 bases between the two ends. The CDR3 runs 15 residues. Germline values: CDR1 WSHSY, CDR2 SAAADI. CDR3 sequence reads: CASTPLGGAWNEQFF. In DNA form, the CDR3 reads TGCGCCAGCACCCCCTTGGGGGGGGCTTGGAATGAGCAGTTCTTC.

V and J are TRBV2 and TRBJ2-3, with D possibly TRBD1 on 6 matching bases. CDR3 size: 16 residues. From germline, CDR1 is SNHLY and CDR2 FYNNEI. Trimming took 3 bases from V and 8 from J, leaving 21 bases between them. The CDR3 loop is CASSDSAILRQATQYF. The DNA of the CDR3 is TGTGCCAGCAGTGACTCTGCAATATTAAGACAGGCTACGCAGTATTTT. The variable domain in full, completed from reference TRBV2 and TRBJ2-3, reads EPEVTQTPSHQVTQMGQEVILRCVPISNHLYFYWYRQILGQKVEFLVSFYNNEISEKSEIFDDQFSVERPDGSNFTLKIRSTKLEDSAMYFCASSDSAILRQATQYFGPGTRLTVL.

The V and J genes are TRBV15 and TRBJ2-7; 10 bases line up with TRBD1. V shed 3 bases, J shed 6 bases, and the junction held 11 bases outside the gene matches. The CDR3 totals 16 residues. The germline V gene has CDR1 LNHNV and CDR2 YYDKDF (reference sequence). CDR3 sequence: CATSSLTLGQGPEQYF. CDR3 bases: TGTGCCACCAGCAGCTTGACGTTGGGACAGGGGCCCGAGCAGTACTTC.

This clone was counted a few times. This chain uses TRBV4-1 with TRBJ2-7; TRBD2 matches 9 bases. J gave up 4 bases and V 3 bases, and 13 bases lay outside the gene matches. The CDR3 covers 17 residues. The germline CDR1 and CDR2 sequences are MGHRA and YSYEKL. This chain's CDR3 is CASSQAPAGGVRYEQYF. For the CDR3, the DNA is TGCGCCAGCAGCCAGGCTCCAGCGGGAGGCGTTCGGTACGAGCAGTACTTC.

The V gene is TRBV6-5, the J gene TRBJ2-3; D gene ambiguous. Germline CDR1 MNHEY, CDR2 SVGAGI. The CDR3 covers 13 residues. V was cut by 6 bases and J by 0 bases, with 7 bases left in between. The CDR3 nucleotides are TGTGCCAGCAGAGGGCACAGCACAGATACGCAGTATTTT. Amino acids: CASRGHSTDTQYF.

Notes on this clone: The same CDR3 arises from other DNA sequences in this sample as well. The chain couples TRBV18 to TRBJ2-1; 11 bases align to TRBD2. Unmatched junction bases numbered 3, after V lost 3 bases and J lost 2 bases. Germline lookup yields CDR1 KGHSH and CDR2 LQKENI. The CDR3 has 16 residues. This CDR3 reads CASSPRLAGTYNEQFF. The CDR3 DNA sequence: TGTGCCAGCTCACCTAGACTAGCGGGGACCTACAATGAGCAGTTCTTC. The full variable domain, in which reference TRBV18 and TRBJ2-1 provide the parts outside the CDR3, is NAGVMQNPRHLVRRRGQEARLRCSPMKGHSHVYWYRQLPEEGLKFMVYLQKENIIDESGMPKERFSAEFPKEGPSILRIQQVVRGDSAAYFCASSPRLAGTYNEQFFGPGTRLTVL.

V and J are TRBV5-6 and TRBJ1-1; 7 positions agree with TRBD1. Germline values: CDR1 SGHDT, CDR2 YYEEEE. Trimming cost V 4 bases and J 0 bases; bases outside gene matches: 9. This CDR3 has 16 amino acids. CDR3 sequence (DNA): TGTGCCAGCAGCGACAACAGGGGCATCATGAACACTGAAGCTTTCTTT. Translating it yields CASSDNRGIMNTEAFF.

This clone came up once. The CDR3 sequence is CASSYSTAGSRKDKFF. The CDR3 DNA reads as TGTGCCAGCAGTTACTCGACAGCGGGATCGAGGAAGGACAAGTTCTTC. The genes are TRBV6-5 and TRBJ2-1; 7 nucleotides align to TRBD2. Germline trimming cut 0 bases from V and 14 bases from J; bases unmatched to any gene: 16. Germline V gene sequence: CDR1 MNHEY, CDR2 SVGAGI. This CDR3 spans 16 amino acids.

The V gene is TRBV4-1, the J gene TRBJ2-2; 14 positions match TRBD2. V shed 1 base, J shed 7 bases, and the junction held 8 bases outside the gene matches. Germline V gene data show CDR1 as MGHRA and CDR2 as YSYEKL. The CDR3 totals 18 residues. CDR3 sequence: CASSQAPTSGRAVGELFF. CDR3 coding DNA: TGCGCCAGCAGCCAAGCTCCGACTAGCGGGAGGGCGGTCGGGGAGCTGTTTTTT.